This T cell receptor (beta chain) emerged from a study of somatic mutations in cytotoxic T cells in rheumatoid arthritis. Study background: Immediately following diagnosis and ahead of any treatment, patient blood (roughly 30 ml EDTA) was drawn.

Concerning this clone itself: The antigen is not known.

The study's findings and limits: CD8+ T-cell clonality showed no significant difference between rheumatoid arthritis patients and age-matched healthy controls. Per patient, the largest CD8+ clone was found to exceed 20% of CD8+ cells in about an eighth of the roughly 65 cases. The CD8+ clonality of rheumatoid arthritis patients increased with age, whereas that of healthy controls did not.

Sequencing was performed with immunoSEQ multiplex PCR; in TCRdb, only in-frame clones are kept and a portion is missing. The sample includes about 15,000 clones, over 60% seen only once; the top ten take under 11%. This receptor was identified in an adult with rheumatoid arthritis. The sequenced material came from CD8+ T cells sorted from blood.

The CDR3 bases are TGTGCCAGCAGCTCTATCGGGATAGCGGGGGCCACAGATACGCAGTATTTT. Amino acid sequence: CASSSIGIAGATDTQYF. The genes are TRBV9 and TRBJ2-3, with TRBD2 identical over 9 bases. The CDR3 consists of 17 residues. CDR1 SGDLS and CDR2 YYNGEE come from the germline V gene. With 4 bases clipped from V and 2 bases from J, the junction kept 11 bases outside the gene matches.